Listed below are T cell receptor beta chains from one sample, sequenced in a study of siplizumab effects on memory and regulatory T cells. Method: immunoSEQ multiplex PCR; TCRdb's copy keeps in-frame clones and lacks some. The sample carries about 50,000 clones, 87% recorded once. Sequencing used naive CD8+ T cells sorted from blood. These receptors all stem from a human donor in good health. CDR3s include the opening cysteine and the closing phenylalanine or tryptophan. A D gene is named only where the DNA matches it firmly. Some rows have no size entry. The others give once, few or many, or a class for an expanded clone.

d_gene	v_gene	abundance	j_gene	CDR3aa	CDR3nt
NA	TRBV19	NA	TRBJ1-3	CAGVGSGNTIYF	TGTGCCGGAGTGGGCTCTGGAAACACCATATATTTT
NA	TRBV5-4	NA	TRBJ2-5	CASSLEGLQETQYF	TGTGCCAGCAGCTTGGAAGGACTTCAAGAGACCCAGTACTTC
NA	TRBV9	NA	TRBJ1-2	CASSRTPGGYTF	TGTGCCAGCAGCCGCACTCCGGGGGGCTACACCTTC
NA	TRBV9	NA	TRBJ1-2	CASSVEAAGGALNYGYTF	TGTGCCAGCAGCGTAGAAGCTGCCGGGGGGGCATTAAACTATGGCTACACCTTC
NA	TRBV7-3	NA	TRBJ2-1	CASSPGGGSYNEQFF	TGTGCCAGCAGCCCGGGGGGCGGCTCCTACAATGAGCAGTTCTTC
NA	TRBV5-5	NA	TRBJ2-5	CASSLGQETQYF	TGTGCCAGCAGCTTGGGCCAAGAGACCCAGTACTTC
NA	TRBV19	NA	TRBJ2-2	CASSIGTRSNTGELFF	TGTGCCAGTAGTATAGGGACTCGGTCAAACACCGGGGAGCTGTTTTTT
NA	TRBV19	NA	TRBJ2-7	CASSIAGAAYEQYF	TGTGCCAGTAGTATAGCGGGAGCGGCCTACGAGCAGTACTTC
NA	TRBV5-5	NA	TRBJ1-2	CASSSPPDILTEGYTF	TGTGCCAGCAGCTCCCCCCCGGACATCCTTACGGAGGGCTACACCTTC
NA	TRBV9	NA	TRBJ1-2	CASSQIGGSYGYTF	TGTGCCAGCAGCCAAATTGGGGGAAGCTATGGCTACACCTTC
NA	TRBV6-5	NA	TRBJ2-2	CASSYPYTGELFF	TGTGCCAGCAGTTACCCCTACACCGGGGAGCTGTTTTTT
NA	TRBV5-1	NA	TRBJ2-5	CASSLTRKETQYF	TGCGCCAGCAGCTTGACGAGGAAAGAGACCCAGTACTTC
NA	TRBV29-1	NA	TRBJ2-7	CSVVATTYEQYF	TGCAGCGTTGTGGCGACAACCTACGAGCAGTACTTC
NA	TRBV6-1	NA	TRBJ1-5	CASGDGGVWIQPQHF	TGTGCCAGCGGGGATGGAGGGGTCTGGATACAGCCCCAGCATTTT
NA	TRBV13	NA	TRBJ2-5	CASSPGGGIQETQYF	TGTGCCAGCAGCCCCGGGGGAGGCATCCAAGAGACCCAGTACTTC
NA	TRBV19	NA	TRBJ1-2	CASSTLGGTYGYTF	TGTGCCAGTAGTACACTTGGGGGAACCTATGGCTACACCTTC
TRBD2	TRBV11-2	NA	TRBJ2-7	CASSLAASGSYEQYF	TGTGCCAGCAGCTTAGCGGCTAGCGGTTCCTACGAGCAGTACTTC
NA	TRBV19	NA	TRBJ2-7	CASSPAGTSYEQYF	TGTGCCAGTAGTCCCGCCGGGACAAGTTACGAGCAGTACTTC
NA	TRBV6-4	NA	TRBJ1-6	CASSDSRRTIQKHNSPLHF	TGTGCCAGCAGTGACTCCAGAAGGACCATCCAAAAGCATAATTCACCCCTCCACTTT
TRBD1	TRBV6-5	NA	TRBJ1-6	CASSLGTGQNSPLHF	TGTGCCAGCAGTTTGGGGACAGGGCAGAATTCACCCCTCCACTTT
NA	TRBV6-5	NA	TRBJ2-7	CASSSLREGALSVGYF	TGTGCCAGCAGTTCCCTCCGGGAGGGGGCGCTGAGTGTGGGGTATTTC
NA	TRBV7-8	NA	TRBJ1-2	CASSGLIYGYTF	TGTGCCAGCAGCGGGCTCATATATGGCTACACCTTC
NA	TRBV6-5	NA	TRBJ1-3	CASSYSGAGQGNTIYF	TGTGCCAGCAGTTACTCGGGCGCGGGACAAGGAAACACCATATATTTT
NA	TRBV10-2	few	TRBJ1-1	CASRNDYPIF	TGCGCCAGCAGGAACGACTACCCTATCTTT
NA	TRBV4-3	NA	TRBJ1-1	CASSWGNGYTEAFF	TGCGCCAGCAGCTGGGGGAATGGTTACACTGAAGCTTTCTTT
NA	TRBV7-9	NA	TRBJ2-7	CASSYLRDKAFSGHEQYF	TGTGCCAGCAGCTATTTACGGGACAAGGCCTTTTCTGGACACGAGCAGTACTTC
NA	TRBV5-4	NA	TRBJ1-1	CASSFQDTEAFF	TGTGCCAGCAGCTTCCAGGATACTGAAGCTTTCTTT
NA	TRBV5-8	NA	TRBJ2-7	CASSLGQASSYEQYF	TGTGCCAGCAGCTTGGGACAGGCGAGCTCCTACGAGCAGTACTTC
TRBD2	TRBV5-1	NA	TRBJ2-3	CASSWTSGGPDTQYF	TGCGCCAGCAGCTGGACTAGCGGCGGCCCAGATACGCAGTATTTT
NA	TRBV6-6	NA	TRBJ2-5	CASCFSEEETQYF	TGTGCCAGCTGCTTTTCAGAAGAAGAGACCCAGTACTTC
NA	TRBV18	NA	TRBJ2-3	CASSPPSERATDTQYF	TGTGCCAGCTCACCACCGAGCGAGCGGGCCACAGATACGCAGTATTTT
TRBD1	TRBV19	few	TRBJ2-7	CASSDRGYEQYF	TGTGCCAGTAGCGACAGGGGCTACGAGCAGTACTTC
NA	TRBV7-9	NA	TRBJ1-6	CASSSLRGGTAGTPLHF	TGTGCCAGCAGCTCCTTGAGGGGAGGGACCGCCGGCACTCCCCTCCACTTT
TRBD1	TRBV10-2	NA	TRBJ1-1	CASISSGGPEAFF	TGCGCCAGCATTAGTTCAGGGGGGCCTGAAGCTTTCTTT
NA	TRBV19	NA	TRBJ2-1	CASSIGGSLYNEQFF	TGTGCCAGTAGTATAGGTGGGAGCCTTTACAATGAGCAGTTCTTC
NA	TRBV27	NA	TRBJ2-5	CASSFFDSQETQYF	TGTGCCAGCAGTTTTTTTGACAGCCAAGAGACCCAGTACTTC
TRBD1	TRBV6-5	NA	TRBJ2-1	CASSTPGTGGNEQFF	TGTGCCAGCAGTACCCCCGGGACAGGGGGTAATGAGCAGTTCTTC
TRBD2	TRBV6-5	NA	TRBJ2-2	CASSYSTSGSFGELFF	TGTGCCAGCAGTTACTCGACTAGCGGGAGTTTCGGGGAGCTGTTTTTT
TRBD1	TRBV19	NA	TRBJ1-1	CASSQWGDRGNGGAFF	TGTGCCAGTAGCCAATGGGGGGACAGGGGTAATGGTGGAGCTTTCTTT
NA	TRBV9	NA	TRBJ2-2	CASSPPVRGNTGELFF	TGTGCCAGCAGCCCCCCCGTCAGGGGGAACACCGGGGAGCTGTTTTTT
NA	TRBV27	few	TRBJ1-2	CASSPRDGHYGYTF	TGTGCCAGCAGTCCCCGGGACGGGCACTATGGCTACACCTTC
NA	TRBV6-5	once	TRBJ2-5	CASSYSQGGKTQYF	TGTGCCAGCAGTTACTCACAGGGCGGAAAGACCCAGTACTTC
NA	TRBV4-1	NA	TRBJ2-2	CASSQDGGSTGELFF	TGCGCCAGCAGCCAAGATGGTGGGAGCACCGGGGAGCTGTTTTTT
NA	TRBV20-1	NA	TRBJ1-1	CSARNTEAFF	TGCAGTGCAAGGAACACTGAAGCTTTCTTT
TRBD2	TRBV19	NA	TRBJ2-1	CASSITSGGSYNEQFF	TGTGCCAGTAGTATCACTAGCGGAGGCTCCTACAATGAGCAGTTCTTC
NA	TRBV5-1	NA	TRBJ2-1	CASSIGGDYNEQFF	TGCGCCAGCAGCATAGGGGGGGACTACAATGAGCAGTTCTTC